These T cell receptor beta chains were read from a single sample in a study of shared clonotypes between healthy human individuals. Generated by immunoSEQ multiplex PCR, the TCRdb table keeps only in-frame clones and is missing some. The data show about 980,000 clones, less than 85% seen once. Specimen: memory CD4+ T cells sorted from blood. Every receptor here comes from a man between 18 and 29 years old in good health. The CDR3 runs from the conserved cysteine through the conserved F or W. A D gene is named only where the DNA matches it firmly. Size is stated for part of the rows, as once, few or many counts, or as a class when the clone is expanded.

clone size	D gene	J gene	V gene	CDR3 protein	CDR3 DNA
NA	TRBD1	TRBJ1-1	TRBV7-2	CASSLAGGGRTEAFF	TGTGCCAGCAGCTTAGCGGGAGGGGGCCGGACTGAAGCTTTCTTT
NA	TRBD2	TRBJ2-2	TRBV11-2	CASGRAAANTGELFF	TGTGCCAGCGGGAGGGCAGCCGCGAACACCGGGGAGCTGTTTTTT
NA	NA	TRBJ1-5	TRBV18	CASSPGEGQPQHF	TGTGCCAGCTCACCAGGAGAGGGTCAGCCCCAGCATTTT
NA	NA	TRBJ2-5	TRBV4-1	CASSQGAGFGETQYF	TGCGCCAGCAGCCAAGGAGCCGGGTTTGGGGAGACCCAGTACTTC
once	NA	TRBJ1-3	TRBV21-1	CASSSRGQGAAGNTIYF	TGTGCCAGCAGCTCGCGGGGACAGGGGGCGGCTGGAAACACCATATATTTT
few	NA	TRBJ2-2	TRBV18	CASSPPSAGELFF	TGTGCCAGCTCACCACCCTCGGCCGGGGAGCTGTTTTTT
NA	NA	TRBJ2-2	TRBV6-4	CASSRVAQNTGELFF	TGTGCCAGCAGCAGGGTGGCACAGAACACCGGGGAGCTGTTTTTT
once	NA	TRBJ1-2	TRBV18	CASSNQGKSGGYTF	TGTGCCAGCTCTAACCAGGGGAAGAGTGGAGGCTACACCTTC
NA	NA	TRBJ1-1	TRBV19	CASSATRDTEAFF	TGTGCCAGTAGTGCGACCCGGGACACTGAAGCTTTCTTT
few	TRBD1	TRBJ1-1	TRBV14	CASLQGVNTEAFF	TGTGCCAGCCTGCAGGGGGTGAACACTGAAGCTTTCTTT
few	NA	TRBJ2-7	TRBV19	CATSPAGQGYEQYF	TGTGCCACCTCCCCTGCGGGGCAAGGATACGAGCAGTACTTC
once	NA	TRBJ2-1	TRBV4-1	CASSLIATGRSYNEQFF	TGCGCCAGCAGCCTTATTGCGACAGGGAGGTCCTACAATGAGCAGTTCTTC
NA	TRBD1	TRBJ2-7	TRBV4-1	CASSRGGDRASYEQYF	TGCGCCAGCAGTCGGGGCGGGGACAGGGCTTCCTACGAGCAGTACTTC
NA	NA	TRBJ2-5	TRBV5-1	CASSLGSQETQYF	TGCGCCAGCAGCTTGGGGAGTCAAGAGACCCAGTACTTC
NA	TRBD2	TRBJ2-7	TRBV11-2	CASSTGTRGTSGSYEQYF	TGTGCCAGCAGCACAGGCACGCGTGGGACTAGCGGATCCTACGAGCAGTACTTC
NA	TRBD1	TRBJ1-5	TRBV7-9	CASSASSGGHRNQPQHF	TGTGCCAGCAGCGCCTCCTCAGGGGGACATCGGAATCAGCCCCAGCATTTT
NA	NA	TRBJ2-5	TRBV19	CATSPSGTKGETQYF	TGTGCCACTTCCCCGTCTGGTACGAAGGGGGAGACCCAGTACTTC
NA	NA	TRBJ1-1	TRBV18	CASSPLVTGTEAFF	TGTGCCAGCTCACCGCTCGTAACGGGGACTGAAGCTTTCTTT
NA	TRBD2	TRBJ2-5	TRBV19	CASSRERTSGGSETQYF	TGTGCCAGTAGCCGAGAGAGGACTAGCGGGGGGTCGGAGACCCAGTACTTC
NA	NA	TRBJ1-2	TRBV28	CASILAQGVSRYTF	TGTGCCAGCATTCTCGCCCAGGGTGTCTCTCGCTACACCTTC
NA	NA	TRBJ1-6	TRBV19	CASRNFKGSNNSPLHF	TGTGCCAGTAGAAATTTTAAGGGAAGCAATAATTCACCCCTCCACTTT
NA	NA	TRBJ1-1	TRBV5-4	CASSRRQNPMNTEAFF	TGTGCCAGCAGCCGCAGACAGAATCCCATGAACACTGAAGCTTTCTTT
few	NA	TRBJ2-3	TRBV19	CASSELGGADTQYF	TGTGCCAGTAGCGAACTAGGGGGTGCAGATACGCAGTATTTT
NA	TRBD1	TRBJ1-3	TRBV10-3	CAISVGQVDSGNTIYF	TGTGCCATCAGTGTAGGACAGGTGGACTCTGGAAACACCATATATTTT
NA	TRBD2	TRBJ2-5	TRBV7-2	CASSLGAGGASETQYF	TGTGCCAGCAGCTTAGGGGCGGGAGGGGCTTCGGAGACCCAGTACTTC
NA	NA	TRBJ1-3	TRBV18	CASSQGSGNTIYF	TGTGCCAGCTCTCAGGGGAGTGGAAACACCATATATTTT
NA	NA	TRBJ2-6	TRBV7-6	CASSLGAGLSSGANVLTF	TGTGCCAGCAGCTTAGGGGCGGGACTGAGCTCTGGGGCCAACGTCCTGACTTTC
NA	NA	TRBJ1-4	TRBV7-9	CASSTGTHNEKLFF	TGTGCCAGCAGCACGGGGACTCACAATGAAAAACTGTTTTTT
NA	TRBD1	TRBJ1-2	TRBV9	CASSVPGTGNSYGYTF	TGTGCCAGCAGCGTCCCCGGGACAGGGAATTCCTATGGCTACACCTTC
NA	TRBD1	TRBJ2-5	TRBV15	CATSRGQGKETQYF	TGTGCCACCAGCAGAGGACAGGGAAAAGAGACCCAGTACTTC
few	TRBD1	TRBJ1-6	TRBV5-6	CASSRGDRDNSPLHF	TGTGCCAGCAGCAGGGGGGACAGGGACAATTCACCCCTCCACTTT
NA	TRBD1	TRBJ1-4	TRBV6-1	CASSETGAANEKLFF	TGTGCCAGCAGTGAAACAGGGGCGGCTAATGAAAAACTGTTTTTT
once	TRBD1	TRBJ1-6	TRBV11-2	CASSLGGPGGEGSPLHF	TGTGCCAGCAGCTTAGGAGGACCAGGGGGGGAGGGTTCACCCCTCCACTTT
NA	NA	TRBJ2-7	TRBV4-3	CASSQVVTVSYEQYF	TGCGCCAGCAGCCAAGTGGTGACAGTCTCCTACGAGCAGTACTTC
NA	NA	TRBJ1-1	TRBV11-2	CASSLQGGNTEAFF	TGTGCCAGCAGCTTACAGGGAGGCAACACTGAAGCTTTCTTT
NA	NA	TRBJ1-6	TRBV20-1	CSARTSTSLHF	TGCAGTGCTAGGACAAGTACTTCTCTCCACTTT
NA	NA	TRBJ2-5	TRBV2	CASRSPGGSAGTQYF	TGTGCCAGCAGATCCCCCGGAGGGTCCGCCGGGACCCAGTACTTC
NA	NA	TRBJ2-1	TRBV7-3	CASSLSWGSYNEQFF	TGTGCCAGCAGCTTATCGTGGGGATCTTACAATGAGCAGTTCTTC
NA	NA	TRBJ1-6	TRBV19	CASSAQGSPLHF	TGTGCCAGTAGTGCGCAGGGGTCACCCCTCCACTTT
NA	NA	TRBJ1-5	TRBV6-5	CASSYSNLGRRHF	TGTGCCAGCAGTTACTCGAATTTGGGAAGACGGCATTTT
NA	NA	TRBJ2-3	TRBV7-2	CASSIQTGGTDTQYF	TGTGCCAGCAGCATCCAGACAGGAGGCACAGATACGCAGTATTTT
few	NA	TRBJ1-2	TRBV5-1	CASSLDSGYYGYTF	TGCGCCAGCAGCTTGGACTCGGGATACTATGGCTACACCTTC
NA	NA	TRBJ2-2	TRBV15	CATSRSGRDTGELFF	TGTGCCACCAGCAGATCCGGCAGGGACACCGGGGAGCTGTTTTTT
NA	NA	TRBJ1-6	TRBV27	CASSLSPDRFINSPLHF	TGTGCCAGCAGTTTATCCCCTGACAGGTTTATTAATTCACCCCTCCACTTT
NA	TRBD2	TRBJ2-3	TRBV7-6	CASSLSGGAGTQYF	TGTGCCAGCAGCCTCTCGGGGGGAGCGGGTACGCAGTATTTT
NA	NA	TRBJ1-5	TRBV6-1	CASSERGGRSNQPQHF	TGTGCCAGCAGTGAAAGGGGGGGTAGGAGCAATCAGCCCCAGCATTTT
NA	NA	TRBJ2-3	TRBV10-3	CAISDFANTDTQYF	TGTGCCATCAGTGATTTCGCAAACACAGATACGCAGTATTTT
NA	TRBD1	TRBJ2-7	TRBV5-4	CASSSSATGVYEQYF	TGTGCCAGCAGCTCTTCCGCTACAGGGGTATACGAGCAGTACTTC
NA	NA	TRBJ1-2	TRBV5-4	CASSTSGAGVESNYGYTF	TGTGCCAGCAGCACGTCAGGGGCTGGGGTGGAATCTAACTATGGCTACACCTTC
NA	TRBD2	TRBJ2-3	TRBV27	CASSSIAGVGSDTQYF	TGTGCCAGCAGTTCGATAGCGGGAGTGGGGTCAGATACGCAGTATTTT
NA	TRBD2	TRBJ2-5	TRBV6-5	CASSLAGVQETQYF	TGTGCCAGCAGCCTAGCGGGGGTACAAGAGACCCAGTACTTC
few	TRBD2	TRBJ2-2	TRBV5-4	CASSLVGRDTGELFF	TGTGCCAGCAGCTTGGTCGGGAGGGACACCGGGGAGCTGTTTTTT
NA	NA	TRBJ1-6	TRBV5-1	CASSSIRDSPLHF	TGCGCCAGCAGCTCGATCCGGGATTCACCCCTCCACTTT